The source of this T cell receptor beta chain is a study of CXCR3-negative and CXCR3-positive naive CD8 T cells. Whole-study results and caveats: Diversity ran similarly high across both naive subsets but far lower in memory CD8+ cells. The TRB CDR3s that CXCR3-positive naive cells carried were more hydrophobic than those of CXCR3-negative naive cells.

UMI-labeled 5' RACE yielded the TRB cDNA libraries. TCRdb reanalyzed the 5' RACE reads and collapses them to one entry per CDR3 protein, without DNA. The sample holds about 98,000 distinct CDR3 sequences. To note about this clonotype: Its antigen is still unknown.

Within the CD8+ T cell compartment, naive cells were CD45RO-CCR7+CD27+CD95-. This sequence was found in a human donor in good health. Some clones in this sample may be carry-over from other donors' samples. The sequenced material came from naive CXCR3+ CD8+ T cells from blood. Subset: CD45RO-CCR7+CD27+CD95- naive CD8+ T cells expressing CXCR3 (TNR3+).

This CDR3 is CASSLILGDEQYF. This sequence joins TRBV7-9 and TRBJ2-7. Germline CDR1 reads SEHNR; CDR2 reads FQNEAQ (reference sequence). The CDR3 spans 13 residues.